This T cell receptor beta chain was identified during a study of blood T cells in healthy people across ages. This CDR3 is 13 amino acids long. The germline V gene has CDR1 MGHRA and CDR2 YSYEKL. Sample-barcoded 5' priming and a J-beta primer mix drove a second PCR of roughly 7 to 11 cycles. Each CDR3 protein gets one entry after TCRdb re-called the 5' RACE reads with MiXCR. This sample carries about 1,400,000 distinct CDR3 sequences, approximately 63% of them seen once, and the ten largest clones take approximately 7%. Notes on this clonotype: An end of the junction does not agree with germline; a read error may underlie this.

The source of this sequence is a man aged 18 to 29 in good health. V usage is TRBV4-1 and J usage is TRBJ1-2; D perhaps matches TRBD1 (6 bases). Sequenced material: blood. CDR3 nucleotide sequence: TGCGCCAGCAACCAAAGGGGACAAGAAGGCTACACCTTC. Residues: CASNQRGQEGYTF.